This record concerns one T cell receptor (beta chain) sequence. This sample is part of a study of blood T cell repertoires in COVID-19. Study information: The study drew acute and convalescent COVID-19 samples from the United States, Italy and Spain. Sample material is recorded as cDNA or gDNA derived from T cells, B-cell-depleted T cells, or PBMCs.

Followed over time, Seattle patients had been enrolled while infection was active. In the study's own analysis: Reference gene primers were amplified, and this amplification served to estimate nucleated cell counts. TCRdb's table, derived via immunoSEQ multiplex PCR, lists solely in-frame clones and lacks some. V and J calls and clone size come straight from that table; D and trimming were deduced from the DNA. The sample lists 180,000 or so clones, roughly 83% occurring once. Germline V gene lookup returns CDR1 ENHRY and CDR2 SYGVKD. The CDR3 covers 12 residues. V was cut by 10 bases and J by 8 bases, with 14 bases left in between.

The TCR comes from a woman in her thirties or forties with COVID-19, enrolled during active disease. The rearrangement links TRBV10-3 to TRBJ1-4; the D gene is possibly TRBD1 (5 bases). The sequencing input was peripheral blood. In DNA, the CDR3 is TGTGCCACCCAGGGTACTGGGGAAAAACTGTTTTTT. This translates into CATQGTGEKLFF.